The 10 T cell receptor beta chains below were found in one sample sequenced in a study of T cell repertoires in cytomegalovirus infection. MiXCR, applied by TCRdb to the reads, yields one record per CDR3 protein. Of hundreds of thousands of distinct CDR3 sequences detected, approximately 7% appear once; the ten largest clones hold roughly 6%. Input material: PBMCs. These receptors originate from a human donor in good health (CMV status not recorded). Some clones in this sample may be carry-over from other donors' samples.

The sample holds a few counts of this clonotype. V usage is TRBV5-6 and J usage is TRBJ1-2; possibly TRBD1 for D (5 bases). Germline V CDR1 and CDR2: SGHDT, YYEEEE. V shed 0 bases and J shed 4 bases, with 10 bases lying between them. The CDR3 sequence is 14 residues long. DNA of the CDR3: TGTGCCAGCAGCTTGGGCAGGGATGTCTATGGCTACACCTTC. Translating it yields CASSLGRDVYGYTF.

Worth noting for this clonotype: Just one base apart from a much larger clone, this may be a read error. The chain uses TRBV23-1 and TRBJ2-7; 9 nucleotides align to TRBD1. TRBV23-1 counts as an open reading frame of uncertain function. The CDR3 consists of 15 residues. V dropped 10 bases and J dropped 3; count of bases not matched to a gene: 13. As DNA, the CDR3 is TGCGCCAACAGCCACATGACAGGGGGGTTCTACGAGCAGTACTTC. Amino acids: CANSHMTGGFYEQYF.

This clonotype was observed at least ten times. The chain joins TRBV7-2 to TRBJ1-1; D might be TRBD1 (5 bases). This CDR3 has 11 residues. The ends were cut back, 10 bases at V and 11 bases at J, with 17 bases in the middle. CDR1 and CDR2 from the germline V gene are SGHTA and FQGNSA. CDR3 nucleotides: TGTGCCATAAAACGGGGGAAGAGGGCTTTCTTT. Residues: CAIKRGKRAFF.

This clonotype was detected ten times or more. The chain uses TRBV12-3 or TRBV12-4 and TRBJ2-1; D is uncertain. The CDR3 runs to 13 residues. With 1 base removed from V and 7 bases from J, the gap between germline ends came to 8 bases. CDR3 residues: CASSLVNSNEQFF. CDR3 nucleotide sequence: TGTGCCAGCAGTTTAGTCAATAGTAATGAGCAGTTCTTC.

This clonotype was seen many times. CDR3 in DNA: TGTGCCAGCAGCCGGGGACAGAAAGAGACCCAGTACTTC. Its translation: CASSRGQKETQYF. The V call is TRBV7-2, the J call TRBJ2-5, with 7 bases matching TRBD1. The J segment lost 3 bases and the V segment lost 5 bases, leaving 3 bases of the junction unmatched. CDR3 length: 13 residues. Germline V gene sequence: CDR1 SGHTA, CDR2 FQGNSA.

This clonotype was observed at least ten times. The chain recombines TRBV7-9 with TRBJ1-1; D call uncertain. CDR3 length equals 13 residues. Germline loops: CDR1 SEHNR, CDR2 FQNEAQ (reference sequence). Between the trimmed V and J ends, which lost 5 bases and 1 base, there was a span of 8 bases. The CDR3 loop reads CASSQNTNTEAFF. The CDR3 DNA sequence: TGTGCCAGCAGCCAGAACACGAACACTGAAGCTTTCTTT.

This clonotype was seen at least ten times. This sequence joins TRBV20-1 and TRBJ1-5, with D possibly matching TRBD1 (5 bases). The CDR3 runs to 14 residues. CDR1 and CDR2 from the germline V gene are DFQATT and SNEGSKA (reference sequence). Trimming cost V 5 bases and J 6 bases, with 17 bases left between them. The CDR3 coding sequence is TGCAGTGCTGGTGATCCTGGGGGAACTCAGCCCCAGCATTTT. This translates into CSAGDPGGTQPQHF.

The rearrangement uses TRBV6-5 and TRBJ1-2; tentatively, D is TRBD1 (5 bases). The CDR3 has 13 amino acids. V lost 2 bases to trimming and J lost 2 bases, with 6 bases between them. The germline V gene encodes CDR1 MNHEY and CDR2 SVGAGI. The CDR3: CASSYEGNYGYTF. As DNA, the CDR3 is TGTGCCAGCAGTTACGAGGGGAACTATGGCTACACCTTC.

In its sample, this clonotype was seen many times. The genes are TRBV15 and TRBJ1-1; D is unresolved. In germline, CDR1 is LNHNV, CDR2 YYDKDF (reference sequence). V lost 3 bases to trimming and J lost 10 bases, with 15 bases between them. There are 13 residues in the CDR3. The DNA of the CDR3 is TGTGCCACCAGCAGGTCTGGCACGTTGATAGCTTTCTTT. It specifies CATSRSGTLIAFF.

This clonotype was detected ten times or more. The chain is built from TRBV2 and TRBJ1-5, with D possibly TRBD1 on 6 matching bases. V was pared by 6 bases and J by 5 bases, with 11 bases between. The CDR3 consists of 13 residues. CDR1 SNHLY and CDR2 FYNNEI come from the germline V gene. The CDR3 coding sequence is TGTGCCAGCAGGGTGGAGGGGGATCAGCCCCAGCATTTT. This codes for CASRVEGDQPQHF. The variable domain in full, with the rest retrieved from reference TRBV2 and TRBJ1-5, is EPEVTQTPSHQVTQMGQEVILRCVPISNHLYFYWYRQILGQKVEFLVSFYNNEISEKSEIFDDQFSVERPDGSNFTLKIRSTKLEDSAMYFCASRVEGDQPQHFGDGTRLSIL.